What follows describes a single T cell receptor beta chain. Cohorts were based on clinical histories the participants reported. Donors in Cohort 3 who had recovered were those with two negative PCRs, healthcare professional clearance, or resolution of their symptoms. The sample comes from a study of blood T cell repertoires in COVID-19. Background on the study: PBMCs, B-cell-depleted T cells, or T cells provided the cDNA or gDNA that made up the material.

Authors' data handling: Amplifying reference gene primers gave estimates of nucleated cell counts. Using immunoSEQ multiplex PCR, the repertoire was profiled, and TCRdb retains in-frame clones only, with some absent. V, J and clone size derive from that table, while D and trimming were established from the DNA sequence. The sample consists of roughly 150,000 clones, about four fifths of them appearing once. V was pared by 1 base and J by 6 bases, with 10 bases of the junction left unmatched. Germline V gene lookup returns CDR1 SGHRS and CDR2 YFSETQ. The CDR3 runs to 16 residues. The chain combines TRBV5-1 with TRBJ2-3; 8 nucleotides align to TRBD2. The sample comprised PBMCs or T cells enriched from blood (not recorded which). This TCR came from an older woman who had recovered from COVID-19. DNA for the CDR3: TGCGCCAGCAGCTTGAACGGGGGGGCCGGGGATGATACGCAGTATTTT. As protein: CASSLNGGAGDDTQYF.